This T cell receptor beta chain was obtained from a study of blood T cell repertoires in COVID-19. The protocol was immunoSEQ multiplex PCR, while the TCRdb copy is restricted to in-frame clones and leaves out a portion. The table includes about 140,000 clones, approximately 86% detected once. Germline CDR1 SGHTA, CDR2 FQGNSA. V lost 5 bases, J lost 0 bases, and 13 bases lay in between. This CDR3 region has 15 residues. This clone was found a few times. The rearrangement uses TRBV7-2 and TRBJ1-2; the D gene is possibly TRBD1 (6 bases). The sequence was obtained from a woman in her sixties or seventies with acute or convalescent COVID-19. Material for sequencing was peripheral blood. This chain's CDR3 is CASSTRGGANYGYTF. Here the CDR3 DNA reads TGTGCCAGCAGCACCCGAGGGGGGGCTAACTATGGCTACACCTTC. Full variable domain (rest looked up from reference TRBV7-2 and TRBJ1-2): GAGVSQSPSNKVTEKGKDVELRCDPISGHTALYWYRQSLGQGLEFLIYFQGNSAPDKSGLPSDRFSAERTGGSVSTLTIQRTQQEDSAVYLCASSTRGGANYGYTFGSGTRLTVV.